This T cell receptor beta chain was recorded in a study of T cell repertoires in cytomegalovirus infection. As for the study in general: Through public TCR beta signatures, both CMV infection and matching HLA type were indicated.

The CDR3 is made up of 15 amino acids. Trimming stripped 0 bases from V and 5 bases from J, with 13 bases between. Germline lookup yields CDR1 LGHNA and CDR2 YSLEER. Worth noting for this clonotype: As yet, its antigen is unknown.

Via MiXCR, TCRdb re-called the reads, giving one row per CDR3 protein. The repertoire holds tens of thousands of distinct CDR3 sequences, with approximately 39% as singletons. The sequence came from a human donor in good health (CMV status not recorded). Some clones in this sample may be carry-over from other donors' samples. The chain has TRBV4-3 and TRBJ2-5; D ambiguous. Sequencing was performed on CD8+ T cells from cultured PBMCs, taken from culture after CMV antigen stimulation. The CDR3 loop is CASSQDNGPRETQYF. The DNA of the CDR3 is TGCGCCAGCAGCCAAGATAACGGGCCACGTGAGACCCAGTACTTC.